The text below deals with one T cell receptor beta chain. These data originate in a study of blood T cell repertoires in COVID-19. As for the study in general: Samples representing acute and convalescent COVID-19 were sourced from the United States, Italy and Spain. In each case, the material was cDNA or gDNA derived from T cells, B-cell-depleted T cells, or PBMCs.

Authors' data handling: Amplifying reference gene primers gave estimates of nucleated cell counts. This table comes from immunoSEQ multiplex PCR, and its TCRdb copy is limited to in-frame clones, with some not included. V and J calls and clone size are given by that table; D and trimming were obtained from the DNA. The table shows some 340,000 clones, with approximately 82% occurring only once. The CDR3 is 12 residues long. Trimming stripped 3 bases from V and 16 bases from J, with 16 bases between. This receptor was obtained from a man aged 25-45 years with active or convalescent COVID-19. The V call is TRBV12-3 or TRBV12-4, the J call TRBJ1-5; D is uncertain. The sequenced material came from peripheral blood. The CDR3 is CASSFSQGLKHF. Here the CDR3 DNA reads TGTGCCAGCAGTTTCTCCCAAGGACTTAAACATTTT.